The subject of this entry is one TCR beta chain. This sample is drawn from a study of blood T cell repertoires in COVID-19. Overall study: Donors in the United States, Italy and Spain gave samples during acute or convalescent COVID-19.

Enrolment of Seattle patients took place during active infection, and they were followed longitudinally. The CDR3 has 18 amino acids. Germline V gives CDR1 SGHTA, CDR2 FQGNSA. The ends were cut back, 0 bases at V and 1 base at J, with 18 bases in the middle. Original methodology: Nucleated cell counts were estimated from reference gene primer amplification. Libraries were prepared by immunoSEQ multiplex PCR; TCRdb keeps only in-frame clonotypes and omits some of them. V and J calls and clone size are copied from that table; D and trimming were computed from the DNA. This table has approximately 250,000 clones, almost 85% appearing once.

This clonotype was obtained from a man in his forties or fifties with COVID-19, enrolled during active disease. What was sequenced was peripheral blood. The rearrangement joins TRBV7-2 to TRBJ1-2; D uncertain. The CDR3 bases are TGTGCCAGCAGCTTAGCGCGGGGTTCCACGCAAGATAACTATGGCTACACCTTC. This gives the protein CASSLARGSTQDNYGYTF.